These T cell receptor beta chains were read from a single sample in a study of shared clonotypes between healthy human individuals. The protocol was immunoSEQ multiplex PCR, while the TCRdb copy is restricted to in-frame clones and leaves out a portion. The sample records over a million clones, around 78% being singletons. The sequenced sample was memory CD4+ T cells from PBMCs. The receptor set was obtained from a young man in good health. Some clones in this sample may be carry-over from other donors' samples. The CDR3 runs from the conserved cysteine through the conserved F or W. Not all rows give a size; the values are once, few, many and, for expanded clones, a class.

v_call	clone_size	j_call	cdr3_aa
TRBV2	-	TRBJ2-2	CASRPSDTNTGELFF
TRBV6-5	-	TRBJ1-2	CASSRKWGYGYTF
TRBV30	-	TRBJ1-5	CAWSGGGGQPQHF
TRBV7-9	-	TRBJ2-5	CASSLGLAGGETQYF
TRBV5-6	-	TRBJ2-3	CASSLDVAGAGTDTQYF
TRBV18	-	TRBJ1-3	CASSLQGSGNTIYF
TRBV5-6	-	TRBJ2-3	CASSFRLAGTSADTQYF
TRBV14	-	TRBJ2-2	CASSRVPAGNTGELFF
TRBV7-2	many	TRBJ2-3	CASSLGVTSTDTQYF
TRBV28	-	TRBJ2-4	CASSLPGLIAKNIQYF
TRBV2	-	TRBJ2-3	CASNKDRGGTDTQYF
TRBV11-2	-	TRBJ2-2	CASSSRLAGGKGGELFF
TRBV18	-	TRBJ2-5	CASSPPGQGGETQYF
TRBV10-3	few	TRBJ1-1	CAISESIGLGTEAFF
TRBV29-1	-	TRBJ2-3	CSVAGTSGSTDTQYF
TRBV6-5	-	TRBJ2-7	CASNLAGAGEQYF
TRBV7-2	-	TRBJ2-5	CASSHARGGPGETQYF
TRBV14	few	TRBJ1-2	CASSQGLDYGYTF
TRBV5-1	-	TRBJ2-1	CASSPDPQRERIQFF
TRBV18	-	TRBJ2-6	CASSPVVLRGAGANVLTF